The 6 T cell receptor beta chains below were found in one sample sequenced in a study of blood T cell repertoires in COVID-19. Libraries were prepared by immunoSEQ multiplex PCR; TCRdb keeps only in-frame clonotypes and omits some of them. The sample includes approximately 72,000 clones, less than 85% seen only once; the top ten take 15% to 20%. The sample taken for sequencing was peripheral blood. The receptor source for this set is a woman aged 80 or over with acute or convalescent COVID-19.

The CDR3 loop is CATSRDRTGTGRGEQYF. The CDR3 coding sequence is TGTGCCACCAGCAGAGATCGAACAGGGACGGGTAGGGGCGAGCAGTACTTC. V is TRBV15 and J is TRBJ2-7; D may be TRBD1 (6 bases). Trimming pared 0 bases from V and 6 bases from J, leaving 21 bases between. The CDR3 runs to 17 residues. CDR1 LNHNV and CDR2 YYDKDF come from the germline V gene (reference sequence).

About this clone: Other DNA sequences in the sample encode the same CDR3. The rearrangement joins TRBV6-5 to TRBJ1-2; D not certain. Germline V CDR1 and CDR2: MNHEY, SVGAGI. This CDR3 is 12 amino acids long. V lost 5 bases and J lost 8, with 12 bases in between. CDR3 sequence (DNA): TGTGCCAGCAGTCGAGCGGGCGAGGGCTACACCTTC. Its translation: CASSRAGEGYTF.

CDR3 in DNA: TGTGCCAGCAGCTTAGGGACAGGGTTAACCTATGGCTACACCTTC. It codes for CASSLGTGLTYGYTF. The chain carries TRBV7-2 and TRBJ1-2; TRBD1 aligns across 8 bases. The trim removed 1 base at V and 4 bases at J, leaving 5 bases unmatched. The CDR3 runs 15 residues. Per the germline V gene, CDR1 is SGHTA and CDR2 is FQGNSA.

V usage is TRBV5-1 and J usage is TRBJ1-6; no clear D gene. Germline V gene data show CDR1 as SGHRS and CDR2 as YFSETQ. The CDR3 extends over 13 amino acids. Trimming removed 5 bases at V and 3 bases at J, with 6 bases between. In nucleotides, the CDR3 is TGCGCCAGCAGGGAGAGCTATAATTCACCCCTCCACTTT. Its translation: CASRESYNSPLHF.

The J gene is TRBJ1-5, the V gene TRBV29-1; D is ambiguous. V shed 0 bases and J shed 0 bases, with 6 bases lying between them. The V gene's germline CDR1 is SQVTM and CDR2 ANQGSEA. CDR3 length: 14 residues. CDR3 DNA sequence: TGCAGCGTTGAAGATAACAATAGCAATCAGCCCCAGCATTTT. Its translation is CSVEDNNSNQPQHF.

The rearrangement uses TRBV20-1 and TRBJ1-3; D unresolved. Germline-derived CDR1 and CDR2 are DFQATT and SNEGSKA (reference sequence). V lost 3 bases and J lost 4, with 13 bases in between. CDR3 length: 14 residues. CDR3 in amino acids: CSASAAPQGNTIYF. DNA of the CDR3: TGCAGTGCTAGTGCTGCTCCACAGGGAAACACCATATATTTT.